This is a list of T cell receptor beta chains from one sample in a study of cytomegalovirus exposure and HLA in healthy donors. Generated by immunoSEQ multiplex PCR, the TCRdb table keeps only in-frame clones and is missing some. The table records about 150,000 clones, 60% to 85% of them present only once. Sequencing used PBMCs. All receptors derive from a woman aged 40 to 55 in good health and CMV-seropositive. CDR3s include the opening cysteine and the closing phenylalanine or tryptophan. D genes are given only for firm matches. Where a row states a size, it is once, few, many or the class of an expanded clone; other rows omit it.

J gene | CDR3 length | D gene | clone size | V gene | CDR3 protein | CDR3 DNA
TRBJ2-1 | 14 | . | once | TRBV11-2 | CASSPIRTVNEQFF | TGTGCCAGCAGCCCCATTCGCACAGTAAATGAGCAGTTCTTC
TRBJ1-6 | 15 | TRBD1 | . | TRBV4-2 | CASSQDPGGGSPLHF | TGTGCCAGCAGCCAAGATCCAGGGGGAGGTTCACCCCTCCACTTT
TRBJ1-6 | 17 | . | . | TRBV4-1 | CASSQGSAGRGDPPLHF | TGCGCCAGCAGCCAGGGGTCGGCGGGGCGCGGCGATCCACCCCTCCACTTT
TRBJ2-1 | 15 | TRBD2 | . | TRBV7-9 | CASSLLAGGYNEQFF | TGTGCCAGCAGCCTACTCGCGGGGGGCTACAATGAGCAGTTCTTC
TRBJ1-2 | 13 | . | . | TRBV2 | CASIDMGLGGYTF | TGTGCCAGCATAGATATGGGGCTGGGAGGCTACACCTTC
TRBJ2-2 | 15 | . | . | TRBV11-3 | CASSLAGMNTGELFF | TGTGCCAGCAGCTTAGCAGGCATGAACACCGGGGAGCTGTTTTTT
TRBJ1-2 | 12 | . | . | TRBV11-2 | CASSLAGYGYTF | TGTGCCAGCAGCTTAGCGGGCTATGGCTACACCTTC
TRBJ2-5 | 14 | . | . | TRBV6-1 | CASSGGRGLGTQYF | TGTGCCAGCAGTGGGGGTCGGGGGTTGGGGACCCAGTACTTC
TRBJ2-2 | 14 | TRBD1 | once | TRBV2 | CASSVTGRTGELFF | TGTGCCAGCAGTGTGACAGGGAGAACCGGGGAGCTGTTTTTT
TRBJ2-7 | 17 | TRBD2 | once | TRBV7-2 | CASSSKVRVSGGGEQYF | TGTGCCAGCAGCTCAAAGGTCCGTGTTAGCGGGGGTGGAGAGCAGTACTTC
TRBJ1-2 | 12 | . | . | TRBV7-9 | CSSSLDQAGYTF | TGTTCCAGCAGCTTAGATCAGGCCGGCTACACCTTC
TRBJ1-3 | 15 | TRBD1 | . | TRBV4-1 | CASSQTQGARNTIYF | TGCGCCAGCAGCCAGACCCAGGGGGCGCGCAACACCATATATTTT
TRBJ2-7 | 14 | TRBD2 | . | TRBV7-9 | CSSSSGTNSYEQYF | TGTTCCAGCAGCTCCGGGACTAACTCCTACGAGCAGTACTTC
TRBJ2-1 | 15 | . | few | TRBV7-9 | CASSLFYSQTKEQFF | TGTGCCAGCAGCTTGTTTTACAGCCAGACTAAAGAGCAGTTCTTC
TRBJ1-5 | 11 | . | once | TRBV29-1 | CSVGSQATQHF | TGCAGCGTCGGTAGTCAGGCCACCCAGCATTTT
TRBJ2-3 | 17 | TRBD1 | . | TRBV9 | CASSATPGQGVTDTQYF | TGTGCCAGCAGCGCCACACCGGGACAGGGAGTGACAGATACGCAGTATTTT
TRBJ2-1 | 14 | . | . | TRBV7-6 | CASSSLGQYNEQFF | TGTGCCAGCAGCTCGCTGGGGCAGTACAATGAGCAGTTCTTC
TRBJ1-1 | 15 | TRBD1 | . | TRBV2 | CASSARTGENTEAFF | TGTGCCAGCAGTGCCAGGACAGGGGAAAACACTGAAGCTTTCTTT
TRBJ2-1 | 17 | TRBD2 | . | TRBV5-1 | CASSLFSGGSSYNEQFF | TGCGCCAGCAGCTTGTTTTCCGGGGGGAGCTCCTACAATGAGCAGTTCTTC
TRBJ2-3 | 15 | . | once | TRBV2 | CANQIGPTGTDTQYF | TGTGCCAATCAAATTGGTCCTACGGGCACAGATACGCAGTATTTT
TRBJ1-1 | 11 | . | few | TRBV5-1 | CASSPGGEAFF | TGCGCCAGCAGCCCGGGAGGGGAAGCTTTCTTT
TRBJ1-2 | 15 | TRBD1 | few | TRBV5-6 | CASSSRTGGNYGYTF | TGTGCCAGCAGCAGCCGGACAGGGGGCAACTATGGCTACACCTTC
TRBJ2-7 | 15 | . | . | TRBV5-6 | CASSFGRSTSYEQYF | TGTGCCAGCAGCTTCGGAAGATCGACTAGCTACGAGCAGTACTTC
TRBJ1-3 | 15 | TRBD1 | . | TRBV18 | CASSLRQGDGNTIYF | TGTGCCAGCTCACTGCGCCAGGGGGATGGAAACACCATATATTTT
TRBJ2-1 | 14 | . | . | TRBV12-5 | CASGLSGGYNEQFF | TGTGCTAGTGGTTTGTCCGGGGGATACAATGAGCAGTTCTTC
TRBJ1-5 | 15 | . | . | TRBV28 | CASREAGNSNQPQHF | TGTGCCAGCAGAGAGGCAGGGAATAGCAATCAGCCCCAGCATTTT
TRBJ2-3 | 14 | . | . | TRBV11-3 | CASSPTGVTDTQYF | TGTGCCAGCAGCCCTACCGGGGTGACAGATACGCAGTATTTT
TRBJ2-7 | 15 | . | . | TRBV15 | CATSRDLLGSYEQYF | TGTGCCACCAGCAGAGACCTACTAGGATCCTACGAGCAGTACTTC
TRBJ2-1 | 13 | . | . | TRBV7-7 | CASSDDSFNEQFF | TGTGCCAGCAGCGACGACTCCTTCAATGAGCAGTTCTTC
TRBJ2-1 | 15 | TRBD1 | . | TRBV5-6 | CASSLKGQVYNEQFF | TGTGCCAGCAGCTTGAAGGGACAGGTCTACAATGAGCAGTTCTTC
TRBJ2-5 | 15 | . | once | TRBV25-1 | CASSDIADTAGTQYF | TGTGCCAGCAGTGATATAGCGGATACAGCGGGGACCCAGTACTTC
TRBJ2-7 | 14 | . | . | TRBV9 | CASSVGQSSYEQYF | TGTGCCAGCAGCGTAGGACAGTCTTCCTACGAGCAGTACTTC
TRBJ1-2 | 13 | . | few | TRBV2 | CASSEGRSYGYTF | TGTGCCAGCAGTGAGGGGCGGAGCTATGGCTACACCTTC
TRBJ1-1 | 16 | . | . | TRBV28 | CASSVPGTPMNTEAFF | TGTGCCAGCAGTGTCCCTGGGACACCGATGAACACTGAAGCTTTCTTT
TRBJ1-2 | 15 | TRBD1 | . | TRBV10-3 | CAIRGPGTGADGYTF | TGTGCCATCAGAGGTCCGGGGACAGGGGCAGATGGCTACACCTTC
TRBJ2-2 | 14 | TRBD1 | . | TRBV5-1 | CASSPRQGAGELFF | TGCGCCAGCAGCCCGCGACAGGGGGCCGGGGAGCTGTTTTTT
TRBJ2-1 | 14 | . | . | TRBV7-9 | CASSSPGGKNEQFF | TGTGCCAGCAGCTCCCCAGGGGGGAAGAATGAGCAGTTCTTC
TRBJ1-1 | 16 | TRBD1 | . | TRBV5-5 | CASSPLRDSLNTEAFF | TGTGCCAGCAGTCCCCTCAGGGACAGTCTGAACACTGAAGCTTTCTTT
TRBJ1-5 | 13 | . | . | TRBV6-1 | CASSEVRGQPQHF | TGTGCCAGCAGTGAAGTGAGGGGGCAGCCCCAGCATTTT
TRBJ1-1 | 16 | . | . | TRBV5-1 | CASSLGGGTRGTEAFF | TGCGCCAGCAGCTTGGGTGGGGGCACAAGGGGCACTGAAGCTTTCTTT
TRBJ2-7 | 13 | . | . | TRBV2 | CASRPQTASREYF | TGTGCCAGCAGGCCACAGACAGCCTCACGGGAGTACTTC
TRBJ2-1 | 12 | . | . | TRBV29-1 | CSVQQGRNEQFF | TGCAGCGTACAACAGGGTCGCAATGAGCAGTTCTTC
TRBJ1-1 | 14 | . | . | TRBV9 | CASSAAAMNTEAFF | TGTGCCAGCAGTGCCGCGGCCATGAACACTGAAGCTTTCTTT
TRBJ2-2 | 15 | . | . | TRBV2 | CASSGGLGGTGELFF | TGTGCCAGCAGCGGGGGGCTAGGGGGGACCGGGGAGCTGTTTTTT
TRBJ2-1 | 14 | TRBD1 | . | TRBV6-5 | CASSRQGRYNEQFF | TGTGCCAGCAGCCGACAGGGCCGATACAATGAGCAGTTCTTC
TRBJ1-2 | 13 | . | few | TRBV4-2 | CASSQDATMAVTF | TGTGCCAGCAGCCAAGATGCAACTATGGCTGTCACCTTC
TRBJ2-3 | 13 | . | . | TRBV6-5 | CASRPMVLDTQYF | TGTGCCAGCAGGCCTATGGTTTTAGATACGCAGTATTTT
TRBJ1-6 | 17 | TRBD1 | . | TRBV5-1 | CASSLGAGQGVGTPLHF | TGCGCCAGCAGCTTGGGCGCGGGACAGGGGGTTGGAACACCCCTCCACTTT
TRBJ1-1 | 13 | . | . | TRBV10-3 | CAISESTPEDILF | TGTGCCATCAGTGAGTCGACTCCCGAGGACATCTTGTTT
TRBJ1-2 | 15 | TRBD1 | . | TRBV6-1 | CASRLRTGPGDGYTF | TGTGCCAGCAGACTGAGGACAGGGCCCGGGGATGGCTACACCTTC
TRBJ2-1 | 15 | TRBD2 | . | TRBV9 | CASSRERGGYNEQFF | TGTGCCAGCAGCAGAGAGCGGGGGGGGTACAATGAGCAGTTCTTC
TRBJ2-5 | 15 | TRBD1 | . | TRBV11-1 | CASSLFQTGEETQYF | TGTGCCAGCAGCTTATTCCAGACAGGGGAGGAGACCCAGTACTTC
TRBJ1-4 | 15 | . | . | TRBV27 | CASSVGRTTNEKLFF | TGTGCCAGCAGTGTCGGACGGACAACAAATGAAAAACTGTTTTTT
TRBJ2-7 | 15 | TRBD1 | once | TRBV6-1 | CASSPTLTGTYEQYF | TGTGCCAGCAGTCCGACGCTGACAGGGACCTACGAGCAGTACTTC
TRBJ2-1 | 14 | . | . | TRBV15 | CATSRDRTGNEQFF | TGTGCCACCAGCAGAGATCGGACGGGGAATGAGCAGTTCTTC
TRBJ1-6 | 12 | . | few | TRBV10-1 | CASSDPDSPLHF | TGCGCCAGCAGTGATCCAGATTCACCCCTCCACTTT
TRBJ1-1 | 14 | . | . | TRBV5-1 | CASSLGLESTEAFF | TGCGCCAGCAGCTTGGGCCTGGAGAGCACTGAAGCTTTCTTT
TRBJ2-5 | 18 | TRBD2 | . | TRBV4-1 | CASSQDGTSGGNGETQYF | TGCGCCAGCAGCCAAGACGGTACTAGCGGGGGAAATGGGGAGACCCAGTACTTC